This T cell receptor beta chain was captured in a study of blood T cell repertoires in COVID-19. Here immunoSEQ multiplex PCR was the method, and the copy in TCRdb shows in-frame clones only, minus some. The sample carries more than 95,000 clones, about 80% recorded once. The CDR3 consists of 13 residues. V lost 4 bases, J lost 8 bases, and 5 bases stayed unmatched. CDR1 and CDR2 (germline): SGHRS, YFSETQ. Sequencing was done on a sample of peripheral blood. The sequence was obtained from a man between 60 and 75 years old with acute or convalescent COVID-19. This chain joins TRBV5-1 and TRBJ1-2, with TRBD1 matching 10 bases. CDR3: CASSPGQGKGYTF. The CDR3 bases are TGCGCCAGCAGCCCGGGACAGGGGAAGGGCTACACCTTC.